The 9 T cell receptor beta chains reported below all come from one sample, sequenced in a study of T-cell reconstitution after alpha-beta-depleted transplantation in children. Library preparation (for TCRbeta) was performed with unique molecular identifiers. From the PCR reads, TCRdb called clonotypes with MiXCR, one entry per CDR3 protein. The sample gives about 210,000 distinct CDR3 sequences, over 15% of which show up once; 43% is in the top ten. This specimen consisted of PBMCs, mostly from graft donor cells, obtained 360 days after TCRalphabeta/CD19-depleted stem cell transplant. Receptor source: a male patient aged 2 to 9 who had a stem cell transplant for acute lymphoblastic leukemia, so the T cells may come from the graft donor.

This clonotype was recorded at least ten times. This chain uses TRBV6-5 with TRBJ2-4, with TRBD1 identical over 8 bases. The trim removed 5 bases at V and 7 bases at J, leaving 1 base unmatched. This CDR3 is 12 amino acids long. CDR1 and CDR2 (germline): MNHEY, SVGAGI. For the CDR3, the DNA is TGTGCCAGCAGTAGGGACAGGAACATTCAGTACTTC. It encodes CASSRDRNIQYF.

At least ten counts were recorded for this clonotype. The chain links TRBV29-1 to TRBJ1-2, with 8 nucleotides matching TRBD1. This CDR3 has 12 residues. Germline V gene data show CDR1 as SQVTM and CDR2 as ANQGSEA. J was trimmed by 5 bases and V by 3 bases; bases with no gene match: 2. The CDR3 DNA follows: TGCAGCGTTGAGCACAGGGGGTATGGCTACACCTTC. It translates to CSVEHRGYGYTF.

This clonotype was picked up a small number of times. V gene TRBV10-3 combines with J gene TRBJ2-7; the match to TRBD1 covers 8 bases. J was trimmed by 2 bases and V by 6 bases; bases with no gene match: 12. In germline, CDR1 is ENHRY, CDR2 SYGVKD. This CDR3 has 16 amino acids. The CDR3 here is CAIRDSGGAHPYEQYF. The CDR3 region has the DNA TGTGCCATCAGGGATTCAGGGGGCGCTCACCCCTACGAGCAGTACTTC.

This clonotype was seen just once. V usage is TRBV12-3 or TRBV12-4 and J usage is TRBJ2-7; 9 bases match TRBD2. The CDR3 has 14 amino acids. The junction had 7 bases not matched to a gene; V was cut back by 4 bases and J by 6 bases. CDR3 bases: TGTGCCAGCAGTTCGGTAGAGCGGGGGGTCGAGCAGTACTTC. Translating it yields CASSSVERGVEQYF.

The chain links TRBV12-3 or TRBV12-4 to TRBJ1-2; D is unclear. This CDR3 is 15 amino acids long. Trimming cost V 5 bases and J 8 bases, with 21 bases left between them. The CDR3 DNA follows: TGTGCCAGCAGTCCCGCGGAAGCCTACGGTGGGGGCTACACCTTC. Its protein is CASSPAEAYGGGYTF.

This clonotype has a count of ten or more. V gene TRBV21-1 combines with J gene TRBJ2-7; TRBD2, the table's D call, was not compared with the DNA. TRBV21-1 is labeled a pseudogene. The CDR3 length is 17 residues. The CDR3: CASSKATLAGGTYEQYF. The CDR3 DNA reads as TGTGCCAGCAGCAAAGCCACCCTAGCGGGGGGTACCTACGAGCAGTACTTC.

This clonotype was recorded many times. The rearrangement joins TRBV6-2 or TRBV6-3 to TRBJ2-1; 7 nucleotides match TRBD1. CDR1 is MNHEY and CDR2 is SVGEGT in the germline V gene. CDR3 size: 16 residues. J gave up 10 bases and V 6 bases, and 18 bases lay outside the gene matches. CDR3 amino acids: CASSQSRDSYLGEQFF. The CDR3 DNA follows: TGTGCCAGCAGCCAGTCCCGGGACAGCTATTTGGGGGAGCAGTTCTTC.

This clonotype turned up a few times. The chain is built from TRBV29-1 and TRBJ2-2, with 9 bases aligning to TRBD1. Germline V lookup: CDR1 SQVTM, CDR2 ANQGSEA. V dropped 3 bases and J dropped 7; count of bases not matched to a gene: 6. The CDR3 is 14 amino acids. DNA for the CDR3: TGCAGCGTTGAGGGGACAGGGCCAATCGGGGAGCTGTTTTTT. It is translated as CSVEGTGPIGELFF.

The gene calls are TRBV10-3 and TRBJ2-5; TRBD1 matches at 10 bases. The CDR3 extends over 13 amino acids. Trimming cost V 6 bases and J 3 bases; bases outside gene matches: 1. Germline V lookup: CDR1 ENHRY, CDR2 SYGVKD. CDR3 sequence reads: CAISGQGEETQYF. The CDR3 DNA is TGTGCCATCAGCGGACAGGGGGAAGAGACCCAGTACTTC.